Described below is a single T cell receptor beta chain sequence and its context. This sample is part of a study of patients and donors after allogeneic stem cell transplantation. TCRdb reprocessed the RT-PCR reads with MiXCR, giving one entry per CDR3 protein. The data show some 880,000 distinct CDR3 sequences, with around 17% seen just once and 5% to 6.5% held by the top ten. This CDR3 is 13 amino acids long. Germline V gene lookup returns CDR1 MNHNS and CDR2 SASEGT. V was clipped by 10 bases and J by 0 bases; unmatched bases: 3. V is TRBV6-1 and J is TRBJ1-1; 9 positions agree with TRBD1. Sequenced input: blood, either unsorted or a sorted T cell fraction (not recorded which). This sequence was found in a human donor who was either an allogeneic HSCT recipient or a stem cell or donor lymphocyte infusion donor (not recorded which). It is not recorded whose cells these are; they may come from a transplant donor. Here the CDR3 DNA reads TGTGCCACCTACAGGGGGCTGAACACTGAAGCTTTCTTT. Translating gives CATYRGLNTEAFF.